The 26 T cell receptor beta chains reported below all come from one sample, sequenced in a study of shared clonotypes between healthy human individuals. This table comes from immunoSEQ multiplex PCR, and its TCRdb copy is limited to in-frame clones, with some not included. The data show around 2.1 million clones, with roughly 91% seen just once and over 1.5% held by the top ten. Only CD45RO-negative cells positively selected for CCR7 counted as naive CD8 cells, so terminally differentiated effector memory CD45RA+ cells were excluded. Sequenced material: naive CD8+ T cells from PBMCs. The receptor source for this set is a man between 18 and 29 years old in good health. Some clones in this sample may be carry-over from other donors' samples.

This chain joins TRBV27 and TRBJ2-7; 16 bases line up with TRBD2. The CDR3 covers 16 residues. V lost 5 bases to trimming and J lost 3 bases; unmatched junction nucleotides: 4. In germline, CDR1 is MNHEY, CDR2 SMNVEV (reference sequence). CDR3 DNA: TGTGCCAGCAGTGCCGGGACTAGCGGGAGGGTCTACGAGCAGTACTTC. Protein product: CASSAGTSGRVYEQYF.

V and J are TRBV29-1 and TRBJ1-1, with D unresolved. V was shortened by 5 bases and J by 7 bases, with 14 bases between the two germline ends. CDR3 length equals 12 residues. Germline CDR1 is SQVTM and CDR2 is ANQGSEA. The CDR3 DNA follows: TGCAGCGTTATGTCCCCAGGCGGTGAAGCTTTCTTT. Its protein is CSVMSPGGEAFF.

This chain links TRBV10-2 with TRBJ2-1; TRBD2 might be the D (6 bases). In germline, CDR1 is WSHSY, CDR2 SAAADI. There are 15 residues in the CDR3. V lost 4 bases and J 0 bases, leaving 10 bases between the germline ends. The CDR3 sequence is CASSVGRGSYNEQFF. The CDR3 DNA reads as TGCGCCAGCAGTGTTGGGCGGGGCTCCTACAATGAGCAGTTCTTC.

The chain combines TRBV5-6 with TRBJ1-2; maybe TRBD1 (5 bases). Trimming stripped 4 bases from V and 1 base from J, with 17 bases between. The CDR3 is 16 amino acids. The germline gives CDR1 SGHDT, CDR2 YYEEEE. The CDR3 loop reads CASSPRQLLVNYGYTF. The CDR3, as DNA: TGTGCCAGCAGCCCACGACAGCTACTAGTTAACTATGGCTACACCTTC.

The table lists this clone with a count of one. The J gene is TRBJ1-2, the V gene TRBV28; tentative D call: TRBD1 (5 bases). Looked up from germline, CDR1 is MDHEN and CDR2 is SYDVKM. The CDR3 loop spans 15 amino acids. V was pared by 7 bases and J by 4 bases, with 19 bases between. CDR3 nucleotides: TGTGCCAGCAATCCTGGGGCGTCTATTGCCTATGGCTACACCTTC. Translating gives CASNPGASIAYGYTF.

As to this clone: The same CDR3 can be traced to other DNA sequences in this sample. The chain recombines TRBV27 with TRBJ1-5; D gene ambiguous. The CDR3 totals 13 residues. The germline V gene encodes CDR1 MNHEY and CDR2 SMNVEV (reference sequence). The V and J ends lost 3 bases and 3 bases respectively, with 6 bases between them. The CDR3 sequence is CASSLRANQPQHF. The CDR3 bases are TGTGCCAGCAGTTTGCGGGCCAATCAGCCCCAGCATTTT.

The chain joins TRBV15 to TRBJ2-7; 12 nucleotides match TRBD1. The CDR3 is 16 amino acids. Germline CDR1 reads LNHNV; CDR2 reads YYDKDF (reference sequence). The junction had 7 bases not matched to a gene; V was cut back by 1 base and J by 6 bases. CDR3 coding DNA: TGTGCCACCAGCAGAGTTCGGGACAGGGGGCAGAGCGAGCAGTACTTC. Residues: CATSRVRDRGQSEQYF.

This clone was counted only a few times. This sequence joins TRBV19 and TRBJ2-2; 8 bases agree with TRBD1. The ends lost 6 bases at V and 1 base at J; junction bases unmatched: 13. Per germline, CDR1 LNHDA and CDR2 SQIVND (reference sequence). The CDR3 totals 18 residues. The CDR3 protein is CASRTWPPGTGNTGELFF. CDR3 nucleotide sequence: TGTGCCAGTAGAACATGGCCGCCCGGGACAGGGAACACCGGGGAGCTGTTTTTT.

This clone occurred once. This chain connects TRBV7-9 to TRBJ2-3, with D tentatively TRBD1 or TRBD2 (5 bases each). Trimming left V 3 bases short and J 2 bases short, with 18 bases between. The germline V gene encodes CDR1 SEHNR and CDR2 FQNEAQ (reference sequence). The CDR3 is 17 amino acids. The chain's CDR3 is CASSFRGASKATDTQYF. The CDR3, as DNA: TGTGCCAGCAGCTTTAGGGGTGCTAGCAAGGCCACAGATACGCAGTATTTT.

The V call is TRBV6-6, the J call TRBJ1-1; the D is unclear. The V end was cut by 2 bases, the J end by 0 bases, with 7 bases between. The CDR3 spans 14 residues. Germline CDR1 reads MNHNY; CDR2 reads SVGAGI (reference sequence). The CDR3 protein is CASSYRTMNTEAFF. CDR3 DNA sequence: TGTGCCAGCAGTTACCGGACTATGAACACTGAAGCTTTCTTT.

This clone appeared a single time. V is TRBV12-5 and J is TRBJ2-1; 9 nucleotides agree with TRBD1. Per the germline V gene, CDR1 is LGHNT and CDR2 is FRNRAP. The CDR3 extends over 19 amino acids. V lost 2 bases to trimming and J lost 5 bases; unmatched junction nucleotides: 16. CDR3 DNA: TGTGCTAGTGGTTTGTTAGGGACAGGGTTTCCTACGTCCGACAATGAGCAGTTCTTC. Protein: CASGLLGTGFPTSDNEQFF.

This clone is a singleton in its sample. This rearrangement joins TRBV5-6 to TRBJ1-6; 7 bases line up with TRBD1. The CDR3 is made up of 16 amino acids. V shed 2 bases and J 0 bases; nucleotides not matched to a gene: 2. CDR1 and CDR2 from the germline V gene are SGHDT and YYEEEE. For the CDR3, the DNA is TGTGCCAGCAGCTTATACAGGGGCTCCTATAATTCACCCCTCCACTTT. This gives the protein CASSLYRGSYNSPLHF. Full variable domain (outside the CDR3, taken from reference TRBV5-6 and TRBJ1-6): DAGVTQSPTHLIKTRGQQVTLRCSPKSGHDTVSWYQQALGQGPQFIFQYYEEEERQRGNFPDRFSGHQFPNYSSELNVNALLLGDSALYLCASSLYRGSYNSPLHFGNGTRLTVT.

The chain recombines TRBV11-2 with TRBJ2-5; D is uncertain. The V gene lost 1 base and the J gene lost 5 bases, with 11 bases spanning the gap. The CDR3 contains 14 residues. Germline CDR1 is SGHAT and CDR2 is FQNNGV. The CDR3 here is CASSLGFGRETQYF. DNA of the CDR3: TGTGCCAGCAGCTTAGGATTCGGTAGGGAGACCCAGTACTTC.

This clone was recorded once. The chain has TRBV11-2 and TRBJ2-7; D is perhaps TRBD2 (5 bases). This CDR3 region has 18 residues. The germline CDR1 and CDR2 sequences are SGHAT and FQNNGV. V lost 0 bases to trimming and J lost 4 bases, with 22 bases between them. The DNA for the CDR3 is TGTGCCAGCAGCTTAGAGATGGTGTTGCAGGCTCCGGGGTACGAGCAGTACTTC. Translating gives CASSLEMVLQAPGYEQYF.

The V call is TRBV4-3, the J call TRBJ2-4; possibly TRBD2 for D (6 bases). Per germline, CDR1 LGHNA and CDR2 YSLEER. The ends were cut back, 5 bases at V and 3 bases at J, with 14 bases in the middle. The CDR3 is made up of 15 amino acids. CDR3 sequence: CASSIYLASKNIQYF. In nucleotides, the CDR3 is TGCGCCAGCAGCATATATCTAGCGAGCAAAAACATTCAGTACTTC.

This rearrangement joins TRBV11-2 to TRBJ2-2, with 10 bases that match TRBD2. This CDR3 comprises 19 residues. V trimming: 4 bases; J trimming: 2 bases; junction bases outside the gene matches: 13. Germline V gives CDR1 SGHAT, CDR2 FQNNGV. CDR3 region: CASSSRDPGLADNTGELFF. Here the CDR3 DNA reads TGTGCCAGCAGCTCTAGGGACCCAGGACTAGCGGATAACACCGGGGAGCTGTTTTTT.

This chain uses TRBV4-2 with TRBJ2-2; 10 bases map to TRBD2. The germline gives CDR1 LGHNA, CDR2 YNFKEQ. The J segment lost 3 bases and the V segment lost 3 bases, leaving 13 bases of the junction unmatched. CDR3 size: 19 residues. The CDR3 bases are TGTGCCAGCAGCCACCCATTTGGAGGACTAGCGGAGGACACCGGGGAGCTGTTTTTT. Translation: CASSHPFGGLAEDTGELFF.

The V call is TRBV27, the J call TRBJ2-5; D is ambiguous. The CDR3 sequence is 13 residues long. The germline V gene encodes CDR1 MNHEY and CDR2 SMNVEV (reference sequence). V was clipped by 6 bases and J by 2 bases, with 10 bases between them. DNA for the CDR3: TGTGCCAGCAGAATGGGTAGACAAGAGACCCAGTACTTC. It encodes CASRMGRQETQYF.

This chain links TRBV28 with TRBJ2-1; 9 nucleotides align to TRBD1. The junction had 14 bases not matched to a gene; V was cut back by 4 bases and J by 1 base. Germline assignment: CDR1 MDHEN and CDR2 SYDVKM. The CDR3 has 19 residues. This CDR3 reads CASSSTGGQGLISYNEQFF. The CDR3 coding sequence is TGTGCCAGCAGTTCAACTGGGGGACAGGGCCTGATTTCCTACAATGAGCAGTTCTTC.

The CDR3 bases are TGCGCCAGCAGCCAAGATCGCGGGATCTACAATGAGCAGTTCTTC. This codes for CASSQDRGIYNEQFF. The chain links TRBV4-3 to TRBJ2-1; D may be TRBD2 (6 bases). The V gene's germline CDR1 is LGHNA and CDR2 YSLEER. Trimming shortened V by 0 bases and J by 3 bases, and 9 bases separated the two germline ends. The CDR3 has 15 residues.

This clone has only one observation. J is TRBJ2-2 and V is TRBV28, with a tentative D call TRBD2 (6 bases). V lost 2 bases and J 7 bases, leaving 17 bases between the germline ends. From germline, CDR1 is MDHEN and CDR2 SYDVKM. CDR3 length: 16 amino acids. Written as DNA, the CDR3 is TGTGCCAGCAGTTTAATTGGAGGGCCTAGTATCGGGGAGCTGTTTTTT. Its translation is CASSLIGGPSIGELFF.

The rearrangement links TRBV10-3 to TRBJ1-2; 8 nucleotides align to TRBD1. This CDR3 region has 17 residues. Germline values: CDR1 ENHRY, CDR2 SYGVKD. J lost 2 bases, V lost 0 bases, and 8 bases had no gene match. CDR3 nucleotides: TGTGCCATCAGTGAGTCTAAAGGACAGGGAGAAAACTATGGCTACACCTTC. Translated, it gives CAISESKGQGENYGYTF.

This chain uses TRBV7-9 with TRBJ2-4, with 7 positions matching TRBD1. The CDR3 totals 14 residues. The J segment lost 4 bases and the V segment lost 5 bases, leaving 5 bases of the junction unmatched. CDR1 SEHNR and CDR2 FQNEAQ come from the germline V gene (reference sequence). This CDR3 reads CASSDGQEKNIQYF. DNA of the CDR3: TGTGCCAGCAGCGATGGACAGGAAAAAAACATTCAGTACTTC.

CDR3 region: CASSLPASSYNEQFF. The CDR3 nucleotides read TGTGCCAGCAGCTTGCCGGCTAGCTCCTACAATGAGCAGTTCTTC. This chain uses TRBV5-6 with TRBJ2-1; D is undetermined. V shed 1 base and J shed 0 bases, with 8 bases lying between them. There are 15 residues in the CDR3. The germline V gene has CDR1 SGHDT and CDR2 YYEEEE.

The V call is TRBV7-8, the J call TRBJ2-5; TRBD1 matches at 7 bases. The V and J ends lost 5 bases and 1 base, in that order; junction bases with no gene match: 13. The CDR3 extends over 17 amino acids. Germline V gene lookup returns CDR1 SGHVS and CDR2 FQNEAQ. CDR3 DNA: TGTGCCAGCAGCCTACAGGGAGACAGGGTAAGCCAAGAGACCCAGTACTTC. Protein product: CASSLQGDRVSQETQYF.

The chain carries TRBV4-1 and TRBJ1-1; D uncertain. V gave up 3 bases and J gave up 1 base, with 9 bases separating them. The CDR3 has 14 amino acids. From germline, CDR1 is MGHRA and CDR2 YSYEKL. The CDR3 bases are TGCGCCAGCAGCCATCGCGGGAGGAACACTGAAGCTTTCTTT. Translation gives CASSHRGRNTEAFF.